One sample yielded the 5 T cell receptor beta chains listed below, sequenced in a study of identical twins. TCRdb analysed the 5' RACE reads with MiXCR anew, one entry per CDR3 protein. Of roughly 1.6 million distinct CDR3 sequences in the sample, 25% to 35% were seen once. What was sequenced was cord blood. Receptors were obtained from a newborn girl in good health.

The chain is built from TRBV20-1 and TRBJ2-3; a weak D match, TRBD2 (6 bases). This CDR3 comprises 12 residues. In germline, CDR1 is DFQATT, CDR2 SNEGSKA (reference sequence). V lost 1 base, J lost 7 bases, and 9 bases lay in between. The CDR3 loop reads CSARAEGNTQYF. In DNA, the CDR3 is TGCAGTGCTAGAGCGGAGGGGAATACGCAGTATTTT.

This clonotype was found a few times. J is TRBJ1-1 and V is TRBV25-1; D is uncertain. This CDR3 contains 10 residues. Germline assignment: CDR1 MGHDK and CDR2 SYGVNS. V dropped 6 bases and J dropped 8 bases, with 7 bases sitting between them. CDR3 in DNA: TGTGCCAGCAGAGGGTACGAAGCTTTCTTT. It is translated as CASRGYEAFF.

The V and J genes are TRBV6-1 and TRBJ1-4; D gene uncertain. The CDR3 loop spans 16 amino acids. Trimming removed 1 base from V and 7 bases from J, with 16 bases in between. Germline CDR1 and CDR2: MNHNS and SASEGT. CDR3 coding DNA: TGTGCCAGCAGTGAAGGGGTTGGGCCTATGAGTGAAAAACTGTTTTTT. Amino acids: CASSEGVGPMSEKLFF.

This clonotype was observed many times. The rearrangement links TRBV3-1 to TRBJ2-5; no clear D gene. CDR3 length: 12 amino acids. Germline values: CDR1 LGHDT, CDR2 YNNKEL (reference sequence). The V end lost 3 bases, the J end lost 2 bases, and 4 bases lay between the germline ends. CDR3 DNA: TGTGCCAGCAGCCAGACACAAGAGACCCAGTACTTC. Protein product: CASSQTQETQYF.

V and J are TRBV7-2 and TRBJ1-1; D gene unclear. This CDR3 region has 15 residues. Per germline, CDR1 SGHTA and CDR2 FQGNSA. V was cut by 1 base and J by 4 bases, with 13 bases left in between. In DNA, the CDR3 is TGTGCCAGCAGCTTAGATCCGGGAAGAGGCACTGAAGCTTTCTTT. Protein: CASSLDPGRGTEAFF.